The 17 T cell receptor beta chains reported below all come from one sample, sequenced in a study of cytomegalovirus exposure and HLA in healthy donors (dated by TCRdb to 2016 to 2017). Library preparation was by the immunoSEQ multiplex PCR assay. For the multiplex PCR, a mixture combining 60 forward primers for TCR Vbeta segments and 13 reverse primers for TCR Jbeta segments was used. The source is immuneACCESS, and TCRdb retained only in-frame sequences with V and J called. Part of the clones is not carried over; for the studies checked, unresolved V genes explain less than half of this, and the remainder is unexplained. The sample table contains some 250,000 clones; only one count was recorded for about 81% of them. The ten largest make up around 5.4% of the sample. Sequenced material: PBMCs. Receptor source: a woman between 40 and 55 years old in good health and CMV-seropositive.

This chain links TRBV13 with TRBJ1-2, with TRBD1 identical over 10 bases. V was clipped by 4 bases and J by 9 bases; unmatched bases: 8. This CDR3 spans 14 amino acids. The germline gives CDR1 PRHDT, CDR2 FYEKMQ (reference sequence). CDR3 loop: CASSSHRQGASYTF. The CDR3, as DNA: TGTGCCAGCAGCTCCCACCGACAGGGGGCAAGCTACACCTTC. Full variable domain (missing parts from reference TRBV13 and TRBJ1-2): AAGVIQSPRHLIKEKRETATLKCYPIPRHDTVYWYQQGPGQDPQFLISFYEKMQSDKGSIPDRFSAQQFSDYHSELNMSSLELGDSALYFCASSSHRQGASYTFGSGTRLTVV.

The chain carries TRBV10-3 and TRBJ2-7; D perhaps matches TRBD1 (6 bases). The CDR3 runs 15 residues. CDR1 and CDR2 from the germline V gene are ENHRY and SYGVKD. V lost 4 bases and J 3 bases, leaving 16 bases between the germline ends. The CDR3 region has the DNA TGTGCCATCAGTGGGATCAGGGGCCCAAACTACGAGCAGTACTTC. It specifies CAISGIRGPNYEQYF.

The chain has TRBV9 and TRBJ1-2; TRBD1 matches at 8 bases. Trimming cost V 4 bases and J 11 bases; bases outside gene matches: 10. CDR3 length: 13 residues. The germline CDR1 and CDR2 sequences are SGDLS and YYNGEE. CDR3 nucleotide sequence: TGTGCCAGCAGCTCACGGACAGGGAATAGGTACACCTTC. It yields the protein CASSSRTGNRYTF.

The chain combines TRBV9 with TRBJ2-3, with 10 bases that match TRBD2. The CDR3 runs to 14 residues. V lost 1 base to trimming and J lost 6 bases; unmatched junction nucleotides: 2. Per germline, CDR1 SGDLS and CDR2 YYNGEE. In DNA, the CDR3 is TGTGCCAGCAGCGTAACTAGCGGGGCGGATACGCAGTATTTT. This sequence encodes CASSVTSGADTQYF. Together with reference TRBV9 and TRBJ2-3, the CDR3 gives the full variable domain: DSGVTQTPKHLITATGQRVTLRCSPRSGDLSVYWYQQSLDQGLQFLIQYYNGEERAKGNILERFSAQQFPDLHSELNLSSLELGDSALYFCASSVTSGADTQYFGPGTRLTVL.

This clone was observed a single time. The chain uses TRBV21-1 and TRBJ1-1; no DNA check was done on the table's D call, TRBD1. TRBV21-1 is described as a pseudogene. This CDR3 is 16 amino acids long. CDR3 residues: CASSGRGQVANTEAFF. The CDR3 DNA sequence: TGTGCCAGCAGCGGACGAGGACAGGTTGCTAACACTGAAGCTTTCTTT.

V is TRBV29-1 and J is TRBJ1-5; a weak D match, TRBD1 (6 bases). Trimming pared 5 bases from V and 6 bases from J, leaving 17 bases between. The CDR3 runs 14 residues. Germline lookup yields CDR1 SQVTM and CDR2 ANQGSEA. The CDR3 DNA reads as TGCAGCGTTTCGGTAGGGGGAGGGAGTCAGCCCCAGCATTTT. Protein product: CSVSVGGGSQPQHF. The complete variable domain, with remaining parts taken from reference TRBV29-1 and TRBJ1-5, reads SAVISQKPSRDICQRGTSLTIQCQVDSQVTMMFWYRQQPGQSLTLIATANQGSEATYESGFVIDKFPISRPNLTFSTLTVSNMSPEDSSIYLCSVSVGGGSQPQHFGDGTRLSIL.

The chain links TRBV7-8 to TRBJ1-3; 7 positions match TRBD1. CDR1 SGHVS and CDR2 FQNEAQ come from the germline V gene. V trimming: 3 bases; J trimming: 4 bases; junction bases outside the gene matches: 9. CDR3 size: 16 residues. This CDR3 reads CASSFDRDLFGNTIYF. CDR3 nucleotide sequence: TGTGCCAGCAGCTTTGACAGGGATTTATTCGGAAACACCATATATTTT. The variable domain in full, with the rest retrieved from reference TRBV7-8 and TRBJ1-3, is GAGVSQSPRYKVAKRGQDVALRCDPISGHVSLFWYQQALGQGPEFLTYFQNEAQLDKSGLPSDRFFAERPEGSVSTLKIQRTQQEDSAVYLCASSFDRDLFGNTIYFGEGSWLTVV.

The chain is built from TRBV25-1 and TRBJ1-1, with D maybe TRBD1 (6 bases). The V and J ends lost 4 bases and 0 bases respectively, with 12 bases between them. CDR3 length: 15 residues. Germline V gives CDR1 MGHDK, CDR2 SYGVNS. The CDR3 region has the DNA TGTGCCAGCAGTGCCCGACAGGCCATGAACACTGAAGCTTTCTTT. This translates into CASSARQAMNTEAFF.

This clone was picked up one time. This rearrangement joins TRBV21-1 to TRBJ1-2; the table's D call TRBD1 went unverified against the DNA. TRBV21-1 is assigned pseudogene status. The CDR3 runs to 15 residues. DNA of the CDR3: TGTGCCAGCACCGGAAGACAGGACCTACCCTATGGCTACACCTTC. Protein product: CASTGRQDLPYGYTF.

J is TRBJ2-1 and V is TRBV9; TRBD2 matches 8 bases. V lost 0 bases and J lost 8; bases outside the gene matches: 10. CDR3 length: 16 amino acids. Germline-derived CDR1 and CDR2 are SGDLS and YYNGEE. DNA of the CDR3: TGTGCCAGCAGCGTAGGCGGGATCCCCGGGGGGGATGAGCAGTTCTTC. Residues: CASSVGGIPGGDEQFF.

The chain couples TRBV1 to TRBJ1-1; the table's D call, TRBD1, has no DNA check behind it. TRBV1 is a pseudogene locus. This CDR3 region has 17 residues. The CDR3 region has the DNA TGCACCAGCAGACAGGGGACGGAGGAAGAGGGGAACACTGAAGCTTTCTTT. Translating it yields CTSRQGTEEEGNTEAFF.

This chain links TRBV5-1 with TRBJ2-3; D perhaps matches TRBD2 (7 bases). The CDR3 covers 15 residues. Trimming left V 7 bases short and J 1 base short, with 16 bases between. CDR1 is SGHRS and CDR2 is YFSETQ in the germline V gene. CDR3 nucleotides: TGCGCCAGCCAAGAAGGGGGAGGGGGCACAGATACGCAGTATTTT. It yields the protein CASQEGGGGTDTQYF.

The chain has TRBV29-1 and TRBJ2-3; 11 bases are a match to TRBD1. CDR3 length: 14 amino acids. Per germline, CDR1 SQVTM and CDR2 ANQGSEA. Trimming removed 8 bases from V and 2 bases from J; junction bases left unmatched: 6. The DNA of the CDR3 is TGCAGCTTGGGGACAGGGGGATACACAGATACGCAGTATTTT. It yields the protein CSLGTGGYTDTQYF.

The V gene is TRBV6-1, the J gene TRBJ2-5, with 8 bases fitting TRBD2. The CDR3 spans 15 residues. J was trimmed by 2 bases and V by 4 bases; bases with no gene match: 6. The germline CDR1 and CDR2 sequences are MNHNS and SASEGT. The DNA of the CDR3 is TGTGCCAGCAGTGGACGGGGGGGCCGTCAAGAGACCCAGTACTTC. Translation: CASSGRGGRQETQYF.

The chain employs TRBV4-1 and TRBJ1-2; 10 bases are a match to TRBD1. The CDR3 runs to 14 residues. V was pared by 4 bases and J by 7 bases, with 6 bases of the junction left unmatched. Germline V gene data show CDR1 as MGHRA and CDR2 as YSYEKL. Here the CDR3 reads CASSPRQGAAGYTF. CDR3 sequence (DNA): TGCGCCAGCAGCCCCCGACAGGGGGCGGCTGGCTACACCTTC.

This chain's CDR3 is CASSQYRDLSDEQFF. CDR3 nucleotides: TGCGCCAGCAGCCAATACCGGGACTTGAGCGATGAGCAGTTCTTC. The chain joins TRBV4-1 to TRBJ2-1; maybe TRBD2 (6 bases). The CDR3 is made up of 15 amino acids. Germline V lookup: CDR1 MGHRA, CDR2 YSYEKL. The ends were cut back, 2 bases at V and 8 bases at J, with 16 bases in the middle.

This clone has just one count. The chain couples TRBV7-9 to TRBJ2-5; 7 bases align to TRBD1. CDR1 is SEHNR, CDR2 FQNEAQ, per germline (reference sequence). The CDR3 is made up of 14 amino acids. V shed 3 bases and J 3 bases; nucleotides not matched to a gene: 4. CDR3 sequence: CASSLGTDKETQYF. The DNA of the CDR3 is TGTGCCAGCAGCTTGGGGACAGATAAAGAGACCCAGTACTTC.